Below are 29 T cell receptor beta chains sequenced from a single sample in a study of blood T cell repertoires in COVID-19. Repertoires were generated with immunoSEQ multiplex PCR, while TCRdb's copy carries only in-frame clones and drops some. The repertoire holds over 90,000 clones, with more than 70% as singletons. The specimen sequenced was peripheral blood. Every receptor here comes from a woman aged 80 or over in a cohort sampled during active COVID-19.

J is TRBJ2-7 and V is TRBV24-1, with 7 bases matching TRBD2. Germline V gene lookup returns CDR1 KGHDR and CDR2 SFDVKD. Unmatched junction bases numbered 10, after V lost 9 bases and J lost 3 bases. This CDR3 is 14 amino acids long. The chain's CDR3 is CATAPAGIIYEQYF. The CDR3 bases are TGTGCCACCGCGCCAGCGGGGATTATCTACGAGCAGTACTTC.

The chain employs TRBV13 and TRBJ1-1; D call uncertain. Germline CDR1 and CDR2: PRHDT and FYEKMQ (reference sequence). The CDR3 totals 11 residues. With 0 bases removed from V and 11 bases from J, the gap between germline ends came to 7 bases. CDR3 in amino acids: CASSLGDAAFF. CDR3 coding DNA: TGTGCCAGCAGCTTAGGAGATGCGGCTTTCTTT.

The rearrangement uses TRBV19 and TRBJ1-5; TRBD1 matches at 7 bases. CDR3 length: 15 amino acids. Germline values: CDR1 LNHDA, CDR2 SQIVND (reference sequence). The ends lost 5 bases at V and 0 bases at J; junction bases unmatched: 4. Here the CDR3 DNA reads TGTGCCAGTAGTCCCGGGACAGCTAGCAATCAGCCCCAGCATTTT. As protein: CASSPGTASNQPQHF.

This clone has only a few counts. The chain employs TRBV2 and TRBJ2-7; TRBD1 is a possible D gene (6 bases). Trimming took off 10 bases at V and 0 bases at J, with 19 bases between the two ends. This CDR3 has 15 residues. The germline V gene encodes CDR1 SNHLY and CDR2 FYNNEI. As DNA, the CDR3 is TGTGCCATTATTACAGGGATCACAATCTCCTACGAGCAGTACTTC. This sequence encodes CAIITGITISYEQYF.

V and J are TRBV27 and TRBJ1-1; 12 bases are a match to TRBD1. Losses at the gene ends were 0 bases for V and 4 bases for J; bases not matched to a gene: 6. This CDR3 has 17 residues. From germline, CDR1 is MNHEY and CDR2 SMNVEV (reference sequence). This CDR3 reads CASSLSGTGGRVTEAFF. In DNA, the CDR3 is TGTGCCAGCAGTTTATCCGGGACAGGGGGCAGGGTCACTGAAGCTTTCTTT.

This clone was detected once. The chain carries TRBV12-3 or TRBV12-4 and TRBJ2-7; weak D call: TRBD1 (5 bases). The V end lost 6 bases, the J end lost 3 bases, and 9 bases lay between the germline ends. The CDR3 covers 12 residues. DNA of the CDR3: TGTGCCAGCAGCAGGGTAGGCTACGAGCAGTACTTC. Translated, it gives CASSRVGYEQYF.

This chain links TRBV5-4 with TRBJ2-1; D is possibly TRBD2 (7 bases). Trimming took 1 base from V and 6 from J, leaving 14 bases between them. Germline V gives CDR1 SGHNT, CDR2 YYREEE (reference sequence). CDR3 size: 15 residues. The CDR3 region has the DNA TGTGCCAGCAGCTTGCCGGGGGGCGAGGGCAATGAGCAGTTCTTC. Protein product: CASSLPGGEGNEQFF.

This clone occurred a few times. V usage is TRBV10-3 and J usage is TRBJ2-5; 9 bases are shared with TRBD1. The germline gives CDR1 ENHRY, CDR2 SYGVKD. The CDR3 sequence is 13 residues long. J gave up 1 base and V 6 bases, and 0 bases lay outside the gene matches. The CDR3 sequence: CAIRGQGQETQYF. CDR3 sequence (DNA): TGTGCCATCAGGGGACAGGGCCAAGAGACCCAGTACTTC.

CDR3 nucleotide sequence: TGTGCCAGCAGCGTAGAGTATGCGGGGGGGCCCTCAGATACGCAGTATTTT. It yields the protein CASSVEYAGGPSDTQYF. The chain links TRBV9 to TRBJ2-3; 9 positions agree with TRBD2. The junction had 9 bases not matched to a gene; V was cut back by 0 bases and J by 4 bases. The CDR3 consists of 17 residues. The germline V gene encodes CDR1 SGDLS and CDR2 YYNGEE.

V usage is TRBV5-1 and J usage is TRBJ1-4; possible D gene TRBD1, 5 bases. Germline V gene data show CDR1 as SGHRS and CDR2 as YFSETQ. The CDR3 extends over 17 amino acids. Deletions cut 5 bases from V and 0 bases from J, with 17 bases between. The CDR3 nucleotides read TGCGCCAGCAGTATTGGGGGGAGCACCTCAACTAATGAAAAACTGTTTTTT. Protein: CASSIGGSTSTNEKLFF.

The V call is TRBV19, the J call TRBJ2-5, with 7 bases aligning to TRBD1. The CDR3 extends over 14 amino acids. CDR1 is LNHDA and CDR2 is SQIVND in the germline V gene (reference sequence). V shed 4 bases, J shed 2 bases, and the junction held 4 bases outside the gene matches. The CDR3 coding sequence is TGTGCCAGTAGTACTAGGGGGCGGCAAGAGACCCAGTACTTC. It codes for CASSTRGRQETQYF.

This clone is a singleton in its sample. This rearrangement joins TRBV15 to TRBJ1-2, with D possibly TRBD1 on 5 matching bases. This CDR3 spans 13 amino acids. Germline lookup yields CDR1 LNHNV and CDR2 YYDKDF (reference sequence). Trimming cost V 0 bases and J 7 bases, with 9 bases left between them. CDR3 nucleotide sequence: TGTGCCACCAGCAGAGATCCAAGGGGTGGCTACACCTTC. Protein product: CATSRDPRGGYTF.

The rearrangement links TRBV9 to TRBJ2-7, with D possibly matching TRBD1 (6 bases). The CDR3 sequence is 12 residues long. Germline loops: CDR1 SGDLS, CDR2 YYNGEE. Trimming removed 4 bases at V and 4 bases at J, with 9 bases between. The CDR3 protein is CASSPGQYEQYF. CDR3 coding DNA: TGTGCCAGCAGCCCGGGACAATACGAGCAGTACTTC.

This chain links TRBV7-2 with TRBJ1-1, with 12 bases identical to TRBD1. The length of the CDR3 is 14 residues. Germline trimming cut 5 bases from V and 4 bases from J; bases unmatched to any gene: 2. Per the germline V gene, CDR1 is SGHTA and CDR2 is FQGNSA. The chain's CDR3 is CASSGTGGFTEAFF. In nucleotides, the CDR3 is TGTGCCAGCAGCGGGACAGGGGGCTTCACTGAAGCTTTCTTT.

V is TRBV6-2 or TRBV6-3 and J is TRBJ2-5, with D maybe TRBD1 (5 bases). The CDR3 totals 13 residues. The V and J ends lost 5 bases and 2 bases respectively, with 9 bases between them. Per the germline V gene, CDR1 is MNHEY and CDR2 is SVGEGT. The CDR3 DNA reads as TGTGCCAGCAGTGCCTACAGGCAAGAGACCCAGTACTTC. It translates to CASSAYRQETQYF.

The CDR3 loop is CASSLASSGGITGELFF. The DNA of the CDR3 is TGTGCCAGCAGCTTAGCGAGTAGCGGGGGAATCACCGGGGAGCTGTTTTTT. The chain recombines TRBV7-6 with TRBJ2-2; 9 bases line up with TRBD2. CDR1 is SGHVS and CDR2 is FNYEAQ in the germline V gene. The CDR3 has 17 residues. V lost 0 bases, J lost 4 bases, and 6 bases stayed unmatched.

The chain couples TRBV7-9 to TRBJ2-1, with 12 bases lining up with TRBD2. The CDR3 spans 17 residues. The V and J ends lost 4 bases and 7 bases, in that order; junction bases with no gene match: 11. CDR1 and CDR2 (germline): SEHNR, FQNEAQ (reference sequence). The CDR3 reads CASSSRGTSGPGNEQFF. The CDR3 nucleotides are TGTGCCAGCAGCTCTCGGGGGACTAGCGGGCCTGGTAATGAGCAGTTCTTC.

In its sample, this clone was seen once. This sequence joins TRBV13 and TRBJ1-2; D is perhaps TRBD1 (5 bases). CDR1 is PRHDT and CDR2 is FYEKMQ in the germline V gene (reference sequence). CDR3 length: 13 residues. V was clipped by 9 bases and J by 4 bases, with 15 bases between them. As DNA, the CDR3 is TGTGCCAGTACAGGAGACCTTGGCTATGGCTACACCTTC. It specifies CASTGDLGYGYTF.

The gene calls are TRBV5-1 and TRBJ2-6; no firm D call. There are 15 residues in the CDR3. Trimming removed 2 bases from V and 0 bases from J, with 6 bases in between. Looked up from germline, CDR1 is SGHRS and CDR2 is YFSETQ. The CDR3 region has the DNA TGCGCCAGCAGCTTCGTATACTCTGGGGCCAACGTCCTGACTTTC. Residues: CASSFVYSGANVLTF.

A few counts support this clone. This chain connects TRBV6-6 to TRBJ2-3; TRBD1 matches 9 bases. The CDR3 extends over 14 amino acids. V shed 5 bases and J 2 bases; nucleotides not matched to a gene: 2. Germline V lookup: CDR1 MNHNY, CDR2 SVGAGI (reference sequence). The CDR3 region has the DNA TGTGCCAGCAGTAACAGGGGGCCCACAGATACGCAGTATTTT. It translates to CASSNRGPTDTQYF.

V gene TRBV19 combines with J gene TRBJ1-5, with 7 bases fitting TRBD1. This CDR3 region has 14 residues. Germline CDR1 is LNHDA and CDR2 is SQIVND (reference sequence). Trimming at V came to 3 bases and at J to 4 bases, leaving 3 bases not matched to a gene. CDR3 sequence: CASSIGQANQPQHF. The CDR3, as DNA: TGTGCCAGTAGTATTGGACAGGCTAATCAGCCCCAGCATTTT. The entire variable domain, with the rest obtained from reference TRBV19 and TRBJ1-5, is as follows: DGGITQSPKYLFRKEGQNVTLSCEQNLNHDAMYWYRQDPGQGLRLIYYSQIVNDFQKGDIAEGYSVSREKKESFPLTVTSAQKNPTAFYLCASSIGQANQPQHFGDGTRLSIL.

V gene TRBV27 combines with J gene TRBJ2-7; 11 nucleotides align to TRBD1. CDR3 length: 16 residues. CDR1 is MNHEY, CDR2 SMNVEV, per germline (reference sequence). The V segment lost 0 bases and the J segment 4 bases; nucleotides outside the gene matches: 5. The CDR3 here is CASSLSSGTGGYEQYF. The CDR3 coding sequence is TGTGCCAGCAGTTTATCGAGTGGGACAGGGGGTTACGAGCAGTACTTC.

The V gene is TRBV6-5, the J gene TRBJ2-4; the match to TRBD1 covers 9 bases. V lost 5 bases and J lost 6; bases outside the gene matches: 2. The CDR3 totals 13 residues. Germline-derived CDR1 and CDR2 are MNHEY and SVGAGI. The CDR3 sequence: CASSPGQGNIQYF. In DNA, the CDR3 is TGTGCCAGCAGTCCGGGACAGGGAAACATTCAGTACTTC.

This chain links TRBV7-9 with TRBJ2-6, with TRBD1 identical over 7 bases. V lost 11 bases and J lost 2; bases outside the gene matches: 12. This CDR3 region has 16 residues. CDR1 and CDR2 from the germline V gene are SEHNR and FQNEAQ (reference sequence). DNA for the CDR3: TGTGCCGGTAATGACAGGGAATCTGCTGGGGCCAACGTCCTGACTTTC. This gives the protein CAGNDRESAGANVLTF.

The chain recombines TRBV7-9 with TRBJ1-5; 9 bases are a match to TRBD1. The ends lost 1 base at V and 6 bases at J; junction bases unmatched: 4. Germline lookup yields CDR1 SEHNR and CDR2 FQNEAQ (reference sequence). This CDR3 has 15 amino acids. The CDR3 spells CASSLGGQGGQPQHF. For the CDR3, the DNA is TGTGCCAGCAGCTTAGGGGGACAGGGAGGTCAGCCCCAGCATTTT.

The rearrangement links TRBV3-1 (or the pseudogene TRBV3-2) to TRBJ2-1; maybe TRBD1 (6 bases). Looked up from germline, CDR1 is LGHDT and CDR2 is YNNKEL (reference sequence). The length of the CDR3 is 11 residues. With 3 bases removed from V and 14 bases from J, the gap between germline ends came to 11 bases. CDR3 sequence: CASSHGQREFF. The CDR3 nucleotides read TGTGCCAGCAGCCATGGACAGAGGGAGTTCTTC.

J is TRBJ1-1 and V is TRBV11-2; 7 nucleotides align to TRBD1. V lost 6 bases, J lost 3 bases, and 10 bases stayed unmatched. The CDR3 totals 15 residues. CDR1 is SGHAT and CDR2 is FQNNGV in the germline V gene. CDR3 sequence (DNA): TGTGCCAGCAGAGGGAACTACAGGGGCTACACTGAAGCTTTCTTT. Amino acid sequence: CASRGNYRGYTEAFF.

The rearrangement uses TRBV10-1 and TRBJ2-2; D ambiguous. Germline loops: CDR1 WNHNN, CDR2 SYGVQD (reference sequence). The V end was cut by 6 bases, the J end by 6 bases, with 14 bases between. The CDR3 totals 14 residues. The CDR3 DNA reads TGCGCCAGCAGCCTTAGCAGCACGGCCGGGGAGCTGTTTTTT. Translation: CASSLSSTAGELFF.

The chain combines TRBV2 with TRBJ1-6; D ambiguous. V lost 7 bases and J lost 3, with 13 bases in between. CDR1 is SNHLY and CDR2 is FYNNEI in the germline V gene. The CDR3 consists of 15 residues. CDR3 bases: TGTGCCAGCATATCGGACTCTGGCTATAATTCACCCCTCCACTTT. Its translation is CASISDSGYNSPLHF.